The present T cell receptor (beta chain) was sequenced within a study of a mutant IDH1 vaccine in newly diagnosed glioma. In the study overall: Males made up approximately 60% and females about 40% of treated patients, whose mean age was roughly 40 years.

Clones were read by immunoSEQ multiplex PCR, and TCRdb kept only the in-frame ones, dropping some. The sample yields roughly 42,000 clones, roughly 88% seen once. Time point: week 5, during vaccination. Each dose of the vaccine consisted of 300 ug of mutant IDH1 20-mer peptide, with topical imiquimod. The length of the CDR3 is 13 residues. With V trimmed by 8 bases and J by 5 bases, 3 bases remained unmatched. Germline V gene sequence: CDR1 MNHNS, CDR2 SASEGT. Turning to this clone: Its antigen is currently unknown.

This specimen was PBMCs, taken from a glioma patient whose treatment included an IDH1 peptide vaccine. This sequence originates from a man aged 35 to 55 with glioma. V usage is TRBV6-1 and J usage is TRBJ1-4; 9 positions agree with TRBD1. CDR3 nucleotides: TGTGCCAGCGACAGGGGGGGAAATGAAAAACTGTTTTTT. It translates to CASDRGGNEKLFF.